This entry concerns a single TCR beta chain. The libraries were made with immunoSEQ v3. Using immunoSEQ multiplex PCR, the repertoire was profiled, and TCRdb retains in-frame clones only, with some absent. The sample holds approximately 87,000 clones, about three fifths seen once. This sample was included in a study of TIL therapy for anti-PD-1-resistant metastatic lung cancer. Time point reported: pre-treatment sample, taken before nivolumab and TIL therapy. The tumor samples were excised metastases, mostly pleural nodules or supraclavicular lymph nodes. The origin of this receptor is a person aged 25-80 years with non-small cell lung cancer. Source: tumor tissue, taken at baseline.

The CDR3 DNA reads as TGTGCCAGCAGCTTTGGACTAGCGGGAGGGGTCAATGAGCAGTTCTTC. Translated: CASSFGLAGGVNEQFF. J is TRBJ2-1 and V is TRBV5-6; 15 bases match TRBD2. CDR3 size: 16 residues. Germline loops: CDR1 SGHDT, CDR2 YYEEEE. Losses at the gene ends were 2 bases for V and 6 bases for J; bases not matched to a gene: 3.